This TCR beta chain was obtained from a study of PD-1 blockade in classical Hodgkin lymphoma. Time point noted: cycle 4 day 1 (C4D1), after around six weeks of nivolumab. All trial patients relapsed after autologous stem cell transplantation. From thawed PBMCs, magnetic negative selection was used to isolate the CD8+ T cells. Findings and caveats of the study: TCR diversity at baseline was reported to be reduced in newly diagnosed patients relative to healthy donors.

The V gene lost 4 bases and the J gene lost 6 bases, with 6 bases spanning the gap. The CDR3 has 12 residues. From germline, CDR1 is MDHEN and CDR2 SYDVKM. Sequencing was performed with immunoSEQ multiplex PCR; in TCRdb, only in-frame clones are kept and a portion is missing. The sample records about 15,000 clones, approximately 88% being singletons. A note on this clone: Its antigen is currently unknown.

Sequenced here: CD8+ T cells from blood, sampled before the fourth cycle of nivolumab. The chain is built from TRBV28 and TRBJ2-2; D not resolved. This receptor was taken from a human donor with classical Hodgkin lymphoma. CDR3 coding DNA: TGTGCCAGCAGTTCTCCGTCCGGGGAGCTGTTTTTT. Translated: CASSSPSGELFF.